The 19 T cell receptor beta chains below all came from one sample that was sequenced in a study of control samples from healthy donors and cancer patients. The table came from immunoSEQ multiplex PCR; TCRdb's copy has only in-frame clones and leaves some out. The sample lists about 130,000 clones, 70% to 90% occurring once. The sequenced sample consisted of blood. The receptors were gathered from a man aged 50-59 years in good health.

J is TRBJ2-5 and V is TRBV5-5; a weak D match, TRBD2 (7 bases). The ends were cut back, 1 base at V and 2 bases at J, with 12 bases in the middle. Germline CDR1 is SGHKS and CDR2 is YYEKEE (reference sequence). The CDR3 spans 15 residues. The CDR3 coding sequence is TGTGCCAGCAGCTTGTACGGGGGGCTACAAGAGACCCAGTACTTC. This sequence encodes CASSLYGGLQETQYF.

The chain is built from TRBV19 and TRBJ1-6; 11 nucleotides agree with TRBD1. This CDR3 is built from 16 residues. CDR1 is LNHDA and CDR2 is SQIVND in the germline V gene (reference sequence). Germline trimming cut 4 bases from V and 7 bases from J; bases unmatched to any gene: 6. DNA for the CDR3: TGTGCCAGTAGTAGAGGACAGGGGGCACGAAATTCACCCCTCCACTTT. Translation gives CASSRGQGARNSPLHF. The complete variable domain, with remaining parts taken from reference TRBV19 and TRBJ1-6, reads DGGITQSPKYLFRKEGQNVTLSCEQNLNHDAMYWYRQDPGQGLRLIYYSQIVNDFQKGDIAEGYSVSREKKESFPLTVTSAQKNPTAFYLCASSRGQGARNSPLHFGNGTRLTVT.

In its sample, this clone was seen once. The gene calls are TRBV6-1 and TRBJ1-5; D ambiguous. Trimming stripped 2 bases from V and 1 base from J, with 6 bases between. CDR1 and CDR2 from the germline V gene are MNHNS and SASEGT. This CDR3 spans 14 amino acids. CDR3: CASSELQSNQPQHF. The CDR3 nucleotides read TGTGCCAGCAGTGAATTACAGAGCAATCAGCCCCAGCATTTT.

In its sample, this clone was seen once. The rearrangement joins TRBV7-3 to TRBJ2-5, with TRBD2 as a possible D gene (6 bases). The CDR3 totals 13 residues. Germline V gene sequence: CDR1 SGHTA, CDR2 FQGTGA. With 2 bases removed from V and 9 bases from J, the gap between germline ends came to 13 bases. The CDR3: CASSLGHGGAQYF. CDR3 bases: TGTGCCAGCAGCTTAGGGCACGGGGGTGCCCAGTACTTC.

V usage is TRBV11-2 and J usage is TRBJ2-5; 9 bases agree with TRBD1. The V and J ends lost 4 bases and 4 bases, in that order; junction bases with no gene match: 4. The germline V gene encodes CDR1 SGHAT and CDR2 FQNNGV. This CDR3 has 14 residues. Written as DNA, the CDR3 is TGTGCCAGCAGCTCGACAGGGGGGGGAGAGACCCAGTACTTC. Its translation: CASSSTGGGETQYF.

This clone was seen once. CDR3 nucleotide sequence: TGTGCCAGCAGCTTCCGAACAGGGGGCGAGGTTAGCGAGCAGTACTTC. Translation: CASSFRTGGEVSEQYF. The rearrangement uses TRBV5-5 and TRBJ2-7; the match to TRBD1 covers 9 bases. The V segment lost 2 bases and the J segment 6 bases; nucleotides outside the gene matches: 12. The CDR3 spans 16 residues. Germline values: CDR1 SGHKS, CDR2 YYEKEE (reference sequence).

The chain combines TRBV29-1 with TRBJ1-2; 7 nucleotides line up with TRBD1. The CDR3 has 12 amino acids. CDR1 is SQVTM and CDR2 is ANQGSEA in the germline V gene. V shed 6 bases and J 14 bases; nucleotides not matched to a gene: 15. In DNA, the CDR3 is TGCAGCGTGTACACAGGGGCGCCGGCGGGTACCTTC. Its translation: CSVYTGAPAGTF.

The chain couples TRBV9 to TRBJ1-2, with no clear D. This CDR3 is 13 amino acids long. Germline V gene data show CDR1 as SGDLS and CDR2 as YYNGEE. V lost 0 bases to trimming and J lost 5 bases, with 8 bases between them. The CDR3 sequence is CASSVASDYGYTF. The CDR3 DNA reads as TGTGCCAGCAGCGTAGCGTCGGATTATGGCTACACCTTC.

This rearrangement joins TRBV18 to TRBJ2-2; D is undetermined. Trimming removed 3 bases from V and 0 bases from J, with 2 bases in between. The germline V gene has CDR1 KGHSH and CDR2 LQKENI. The CDR3 is made up of 13 amino acids. The CDR3 region is CASSPANTGELFF. Written as DNA, the CDR3 is TGTGCCAGCTCACCCGCGAACACCGGGGAGCTGTTTTTT.

This clone has more than one count but fewer than ten. The gene calls are TRBV28 and TRBJ2-7; tentative D call: TRBD2 (6 bases). The length of the CDR3 is 16 residues. V lost 4 bases and J 3 bases, leaving 19 bases between the germline ends. The germline gives CDR1 MDHEN, CDR2 SYDVKM. The CDR3 coding sequence is TGTGCCAGCAGTTGGGGGGTCGGGCAGAGTTACTACGAGCAGTACTTC. Protein: CASSWGVGQSYYEQYF. The full variable domain, completed using reference TRBV28 and TRBJ2-7, is DVKVTQSSRYLVKRTGEKVFLECVQDMDHENMFWYRQDPGLGLRLIYFSYDVKMKEKGDIPEGYSVSREKKERFSLILESASTNQTSMYLCASSWGVGQSYYEQYFGPGTRLTVT.

The CDR3 loop is CSIGAAGIAFF. Written as DNA, the CDR3 is TGCAGTATAGGGGCAGCAGGCATAGCTTTCTTT. The V gene is TRBV29-1, the J gene TRBJ1-1; possibly TRBD1 for D (5 bases). Germline loops: CDR1 SQVTM, CDR2 ANQGSEA. The CDR3 is 11 amino acids.

As for this clone: At one end the junction does not follow the germline gene, possibly because of a read error. DNA of the CDR3: TGCGCCAGCAGTTTGGGTCCTAGCGGGGCGACAGGCTACGAGCAGTACTTC. It specifies CASSLGPSGATGYEQYF. J is TRBJ2-7 and V is TRBV5-1; 9 bases line up with TRBD2. CDR3 size: 17 residues. Germline V gene sequence: CDR1 SGHRS, CDR2 YFSETQ.

The chain is built from TRBV19 and TRBJ1-6, with 10 bases identical to TRBD1. Germline values: CDR1 LNHDA, CDR2 SQIVND (reference sequence). The CDR3 loop spans 15 amino acids. Trimming removed 7 bases from V and 5 bases from J; junction bases left unmatched: 5. The CDR3 DNA sequence: TGTGCCAGTAATCCTGACAGGGGGCATAATTCACCCCTCCACTTT. This translates into CASNPDRGHNSPLHF.

The V gene is TRBV7-9, the J gene TRBJ1-5; D unresolved. The length of the CDR3 is 12 residues. Trimming removed 1 base from V and 10 bases from J, with 8 bases in between. Germline CDR1 is SEHNR and CDR2 is FQNEAQ (reference sequence). CDR3 sequence: CASSLGVGPQHF. CDR3 coding DNA: TGTGCCAGCAGCTTAGGCGTGGGTCCCCAGCATTTT.

Only a few counts were recorded for this clone. V gene TRBV7-9 combines with J gene TRBJ2-2, with 8 bases lining up with TRBD2. CDR3 size: 15 residues. Germline-derived CDR1 and CDR2 are SEHNR and FQNEAQ (reference sequence). The J segment lost 2 bases and the V segment lost 11 bases, leaving 10 bases of the junction unmatched. The CDR3 region has the DNA TGTGCCCAGGGTCCGGGACTAGGTAACACCGGGGAGCTGTTTTTT. It translates to CAQGPGLGNTGELFF.

The rearrangement uses TRBV18 and TRBJ1-5; perhaps TRBD1 as D (5 bases). The germline V gene has CDR1 KGHSH and CDR2 LQKENI. This CDR3 comprises 12 residues. Trimming took 4 bases from V and 9 from J, leaving 10 bases between them. CDR3 amino acids: CASSRPQGPQHF. The CDR3 region has the DNA TGTGCCAGCTCACGACCCCAGGGGCCCCAGCATTTT.

This clone showed up just once. This sequence joins TRBV7-9 and TRBJ1-1, with a weak D call TRBD1 (6 bases). V was trimmed by 10 bases and J by 3 bases, leaving 9 bases between them. The V gene's germline CDR1 is SEHNR and CDR2 FQNEAQ (reference sequence). The CDR3 totals 11 residues. CDR3 DNA sequence: TGTGCCACAGGGGAGGACACTGAAGCTTTCTTT. Protein: CATGEDTEAFF.

The chain carries TRBV9 and TRBJ1-2; D is perhaps TRBD1 (5 bases). V was cut by 3 bases and J by 0 bases, with 15 bases left in between. Germline CDR1 is SGDLS and CDR2 is YYNGEE. The CDR3 extends over 16 amino acids. The CDR3 nucleotides read TGTGCCAGCAGCGCCCGTGGAGGGGTTTCTAACTATGGCTACACCTTC. Translating it yields CASSARGGVSNYGYTF.

The chain recombines TRBV6-6 with TRBJ1-2; TRBD1 is a possible D gene (5 bases). Germline CDR1 and CDR2: MNHNY and SVGAGI (reference sequence). V was pared by 6 bases and J by 2 bases, with 10 bases between. This CDR3 has 13 amino acids. The CDR3 sequence: CASRSGTNYGYTF. The CDR3, as DNA: TGTGCCAGCAGGAGTGGGACCAACTATGGCTACACCTTC.